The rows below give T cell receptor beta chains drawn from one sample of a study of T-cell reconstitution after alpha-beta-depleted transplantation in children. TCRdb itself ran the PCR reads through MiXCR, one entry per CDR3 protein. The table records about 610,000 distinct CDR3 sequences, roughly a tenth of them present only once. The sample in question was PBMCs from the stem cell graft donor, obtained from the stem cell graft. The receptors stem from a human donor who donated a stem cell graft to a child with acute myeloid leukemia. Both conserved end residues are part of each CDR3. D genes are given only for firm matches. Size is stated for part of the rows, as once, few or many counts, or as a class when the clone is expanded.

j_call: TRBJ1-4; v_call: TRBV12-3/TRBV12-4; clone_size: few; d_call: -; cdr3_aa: CAVGQGTNEKLFF; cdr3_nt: TGTGCCGTAGGGCAGGGGACTAATGAAAAACTGTTTTTT
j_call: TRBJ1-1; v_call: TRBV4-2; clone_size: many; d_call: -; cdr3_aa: CASSQEGEGRNTEAFF; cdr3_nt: TGTGCCAGCAGCCAAGAAGGGGAAGGCAGGAACACTGAAGCTTTCTTT
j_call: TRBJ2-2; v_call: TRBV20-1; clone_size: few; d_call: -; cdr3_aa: CSAGGREYGNGELFF; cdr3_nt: TGCAGTGCTGGTGGCCGGGAGTACGGGAACGGGGAGCTGTTTTTT
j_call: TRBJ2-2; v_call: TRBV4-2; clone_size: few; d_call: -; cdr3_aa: CASSQEPSSSGELFF; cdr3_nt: TGTGCCAGCAGTCAAGAACCCTCTAGCTCCGGGGAGCTGTTTTTT
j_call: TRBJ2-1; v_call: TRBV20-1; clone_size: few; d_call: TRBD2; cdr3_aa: CSARGTSESYNEQFF; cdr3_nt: TGCAGTGCTAGGGGGACTAGCGAATCCTACAATGAGCAGTTCTTC
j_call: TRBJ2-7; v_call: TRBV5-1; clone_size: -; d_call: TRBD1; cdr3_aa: CASSFEQGGYEQYF; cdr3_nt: TGCGCCAGCAGCTTTGAACAGGGGGGCTACGAGCAGTACTTC
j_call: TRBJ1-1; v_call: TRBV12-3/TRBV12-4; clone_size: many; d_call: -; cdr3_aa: CASTGYLQNTEAFF; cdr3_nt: TGTGCCAGCACTGGATACCTACAGAACACTGAAGCTTTCTTT
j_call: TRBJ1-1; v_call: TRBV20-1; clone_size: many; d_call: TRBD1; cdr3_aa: CSARPFTGGVTEAFF; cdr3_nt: TGCAGTGCTAGACCATTTACAGGGGGGGTCACTGAAGCTTTCTTT
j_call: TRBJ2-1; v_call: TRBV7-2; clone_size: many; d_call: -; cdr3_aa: CASSLVPKDEQFF; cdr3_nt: TGTGCCAGCAGCTTAGTCCCAAAGGATGAGCAGTTCTTC
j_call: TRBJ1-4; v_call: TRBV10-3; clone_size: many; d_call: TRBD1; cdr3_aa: CATRDRGATNEKLFF; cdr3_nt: TGTGCCACCCGGGACAGGGGAGCAACTAATGAAAAACTGTTTTTT
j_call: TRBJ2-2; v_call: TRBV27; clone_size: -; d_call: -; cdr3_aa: CASSFTVLYGELFF; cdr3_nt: TGTGCCAGCAGTTTTACGGTTCTCTACGGGGAGCTGTTTTTT
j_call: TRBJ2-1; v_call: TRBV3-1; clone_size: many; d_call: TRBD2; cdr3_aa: CASSQRLAGSNNEQFF; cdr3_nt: TGTGCCAGCAGCCAAAGACTAGCGGGGTCCAACAATGAGCAGTTCTTC
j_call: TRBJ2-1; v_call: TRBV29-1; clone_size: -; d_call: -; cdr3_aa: CSVEGVEGGSYNEQFF; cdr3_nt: TGCAGCGTTGAAGGTGTAGAGGGCGGATCCTACAATGAGCAGTTCTTC
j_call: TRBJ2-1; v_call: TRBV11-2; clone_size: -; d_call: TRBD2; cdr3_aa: CASSFLREGAYNEQFF; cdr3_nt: TGTGCCAGCAGCTTCCTACGGGAGGGAGCCTACAATGAGCAGTTCTTC
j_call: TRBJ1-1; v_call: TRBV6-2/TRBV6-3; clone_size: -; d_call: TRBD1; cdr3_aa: CASRRDSGSGTEAFF; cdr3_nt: TGTGCCAGCAGGCGGGACAGCGGATCGGGCACTGAAGCTTTCTTT
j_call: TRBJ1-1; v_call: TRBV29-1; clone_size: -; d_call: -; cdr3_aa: CSVEDWGRMNTEAFF; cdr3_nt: TGCAGCGTTGAAGATTGGGGGAGAATGAACACTGAAGCTTTCTTT
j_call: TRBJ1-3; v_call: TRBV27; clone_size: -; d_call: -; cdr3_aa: CASTLTTTDVTSGNTIYF; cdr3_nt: TGTGCCAGCACCCTCACGACAACGGATGTTACCTCTGGAAACACCATATATTTT
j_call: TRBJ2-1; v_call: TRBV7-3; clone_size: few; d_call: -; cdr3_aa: CASSLKWGAWNEQFF; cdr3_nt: TGTGCCAGCAGCTTAAAGTGGGGAGCTTGGAATGAGCAGTTCTTC
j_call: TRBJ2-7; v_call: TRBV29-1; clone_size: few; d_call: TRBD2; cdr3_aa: CSVLAGVGYEQYF; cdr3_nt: TGCAGCGTCCTAGCGGGAGTAGGCTACGAGCAGTACTTC
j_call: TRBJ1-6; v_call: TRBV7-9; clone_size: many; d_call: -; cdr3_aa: CASSPLGAVNSPLHF; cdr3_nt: TGTGCCAGCAGCCCGCTCGGGGCAGTTAATTCACCCCTCCACTTT
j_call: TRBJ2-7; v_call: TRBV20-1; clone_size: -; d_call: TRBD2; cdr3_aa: CSARGLAGVPPYEQYF; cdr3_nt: TGCAGTGCTAGAGGTTTAGCGGGAGTCCCGCCATACGAGCAGTACTTC
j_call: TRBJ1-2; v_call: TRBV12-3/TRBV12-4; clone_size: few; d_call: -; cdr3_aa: CASSFQGGGYTF; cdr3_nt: TGTGCCAGCAGTTTCCAAGGGGGGGGCTACACCTTC
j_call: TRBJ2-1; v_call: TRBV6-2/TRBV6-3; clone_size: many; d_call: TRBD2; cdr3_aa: CASRLASSYNEQFF; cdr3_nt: TGTGCCAGCAGACTAGCGAGCTCCTACAATGAGCAGTTCTTC
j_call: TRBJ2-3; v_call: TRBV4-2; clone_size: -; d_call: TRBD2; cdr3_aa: CASSIGTSGRRGADTQYF; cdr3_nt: TGTGCCAGCAGCATCGGGACTAGCGGGAGACGGGGGGCAGATACGCAGTATTTT
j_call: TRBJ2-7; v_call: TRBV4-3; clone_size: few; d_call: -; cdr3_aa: CASSRSSSVEYEQYF; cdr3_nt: TGCGCCAGCAGCCGCTCAAGCTCAGTAGAATACGAGCAGTACTTC
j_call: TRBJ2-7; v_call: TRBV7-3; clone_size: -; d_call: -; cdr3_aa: CASSSTLGHEQYF; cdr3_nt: TGTGCCAGCAGCTCCACTTTAGGCCACGAGCAGTACTTC
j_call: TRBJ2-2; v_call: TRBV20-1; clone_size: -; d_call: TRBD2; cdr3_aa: CSASNPSGRAGNTGELFF; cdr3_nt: TGCAGTGCTAGTAACCCTAGCGGGAGGGCCGGTAACACCGGGGAGCTGTTTTTT
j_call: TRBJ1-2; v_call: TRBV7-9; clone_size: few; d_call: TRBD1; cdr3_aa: CASSTRDRGPFYGYTF; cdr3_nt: TGTGCCAGCAGCACCCGGGACAGAGGTCCTTTCTATGGCTACACCTTC
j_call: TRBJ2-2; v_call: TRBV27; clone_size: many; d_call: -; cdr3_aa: CASSLLLGGAGGELFF; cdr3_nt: TGTGCCAGCAGTTTACTCCTCGGGGGAGCTGGCGGGGAGCTGTTTTTT
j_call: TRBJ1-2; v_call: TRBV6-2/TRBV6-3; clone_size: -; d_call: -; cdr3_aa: CASSYGVNYGYTF; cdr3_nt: TGTGCCAGCAGTTATGGGGTTAACTATGGCTACACCTTC
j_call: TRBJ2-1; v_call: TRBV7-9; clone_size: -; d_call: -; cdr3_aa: CASSQDGTKLNEQFF; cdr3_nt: TGTGCCAGCAGCCAAGACGGGACAAAGCTCAATGAGCAGTTCTTC
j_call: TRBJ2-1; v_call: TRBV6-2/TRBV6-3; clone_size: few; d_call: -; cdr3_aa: CASSYGRSSYNEQFF; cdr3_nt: TGTGCCAGCAGTTACGGGAGGAGCTCCTACAATGAGCAGTTCTTC
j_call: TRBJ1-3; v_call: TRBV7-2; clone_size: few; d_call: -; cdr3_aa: CASSSILGNTIYF; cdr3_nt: TGTGCCAGCAGCTCCATTTTAGGAAACACCATATATTTT
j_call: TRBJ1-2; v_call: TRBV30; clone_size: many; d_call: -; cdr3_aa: CAWSTVEGSYTF; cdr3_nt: TGTGCCTGGAGTACAGTCGAGGGCAGCTACACCTTC
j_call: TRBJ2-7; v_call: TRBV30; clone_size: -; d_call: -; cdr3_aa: CAWVSGGKQYF; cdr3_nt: TGTGCCTGGGTTTCAGGCGGCAAGCAGTACTTC
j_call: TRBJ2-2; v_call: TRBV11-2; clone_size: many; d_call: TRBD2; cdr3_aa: CASSQASGSGTGELFF; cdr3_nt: TGTGCCAGCAGCCAAGCTAGCGGGAGTGGAACCGGGGAGCTGTTTTTT
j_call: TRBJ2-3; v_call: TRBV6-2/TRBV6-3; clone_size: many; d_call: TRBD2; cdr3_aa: CASKLAGYTDTQYF; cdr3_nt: TGTGCCAGCAAACTAGCGGGTTACACAGATACGCAGTATTTT
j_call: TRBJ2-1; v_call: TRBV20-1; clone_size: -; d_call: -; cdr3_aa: CSARETLVQDEQFF; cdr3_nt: TGCAGTGCTAGAGAGACTCTCGTCCAGGATGAGCAGTTCTTC
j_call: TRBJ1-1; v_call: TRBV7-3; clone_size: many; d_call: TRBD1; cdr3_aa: CASSPTGGNTEAFF; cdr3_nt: TGTGCCAGCAGCCCTACAGGGGGTAACACTGAAGCTTTCTTT
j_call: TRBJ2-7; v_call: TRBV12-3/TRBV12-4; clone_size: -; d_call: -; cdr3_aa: CASGRGQLTYEQYF; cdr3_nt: TGTGCCAGCGGACGTGGGCAGCTAACCTACGAGCAGTACTTC
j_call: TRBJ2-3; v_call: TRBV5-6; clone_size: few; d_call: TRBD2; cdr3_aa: CASSLKSSGSKKTQYF; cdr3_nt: TGTGCCAGCAGCTTGAAGTCTAGCGGGAGTAAAAAGACGCAGTATTTT
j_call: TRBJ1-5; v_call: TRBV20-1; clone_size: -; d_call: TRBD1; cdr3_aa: CSALPRTGGNQPQHF; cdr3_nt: TGCAGTGCTCTTCCTCGGACAGGGGGGAATCAGCCCCAGCATTTT
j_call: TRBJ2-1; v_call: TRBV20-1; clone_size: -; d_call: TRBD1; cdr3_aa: CSARRGLQFF; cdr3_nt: TGCAGTGCTAGAAGGGGGCTGCAGTTCTTC
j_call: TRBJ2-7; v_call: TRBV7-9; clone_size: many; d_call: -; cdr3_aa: CASSSPSGLHEQYF; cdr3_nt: TGTGCCAGCAGCTCCCCCAGCGGACTTCACGAGCAGTACTTC
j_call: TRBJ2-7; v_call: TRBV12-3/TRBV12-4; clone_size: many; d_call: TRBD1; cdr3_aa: CASRADRGRPYEQYF; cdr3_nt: TGTGCCAGCAGGGCTGACAGGGGACGACCCTACGAGCAGTACTTC